Shown below are 17 T cell receptor beta chains from a single sample sequenced in a study of blood T cell repertoires in COVID-19. Clones were read by immunoSEQ multiplex PCR, and TCRdb kept only the in-frame ones, dropping some. Of around 90,000 clones in the sample, 80% are singletons; the top ten hold over 15%. The sequenced sample consisted of peripheral blood. The receptors were sampled from a human donor in a cohort sampled during active COVID-19.

V usage is TRBV5-4 and J usage is TRBJ1-1, with 8 bases identical to TRBD1. Germline assignment: CDR1 SGHNT and CDR2 YYREEE (reference sequence). With V trimmed by 2 bases and J by 2 bases, 5 bases remained unmatched. The CDR3 is 15 residues long. Here the CDR3 DNA reads TGTGCCAGCAGCTTCCCGGGACAGGTTAACACTGAAGCTTTCTTT. Amino acids: CASSFPGQVNTEAFF.

The chain couples TRBV7-9 to TRBJ1-3; 9 positions agree with TRBD1. The CDR3 consists of 13 residues. V lost 10 bases and J lost 6; bases outside the gene matches: 7. Germline V lookup: CDR1 SEHNR, CDR2 FQNEAQ (reference sequence). The CDR3 loop is CAIDRDRVNTIYF. The CDR3 DNA follows: TGTGCCATCGACCGGGACAGGGTAAACACCATATATTTT.

This rearrangement joins TRBV4-2 to TRBJ2-7; D possibly corresponds to TRBD2 (5 bases). The CDR3 spans 12 residues. The V gene's germline CDR1 is LGHNA and CDR2 YNFKEQ. The V and J ends lost 4 bases and 5 bases respectively, with 9 bases between them. The CDR3 loop reads CASSPRRNEQYF. The CDR3 region has the DNA TGTGCCAGCAGCCCCAGGAGGAACGAGCAGTACTTC.

The chain employs TRBV5-5 and TRBJ2-7, with 7 nucleotides matching TRBD2. The CDR3 contains 15 residues. The germline V gene has CDR1 SGHKS and CDR2 YYEKEE (reference sequence). The V and J ends lost 4 bases and 4 bases, in that order; junction bases with no gene match: 11. This CDR3 is CASSPRGGVVYEQYF. CDR3 DNA sequence: TGTGCCAGCAGCCCCCGGGGAGGGGTTGTTTACGAGCAGTACTTC.

The gene calls are TRBV11-2 and TRBJ1-3; D is possibly TRBD1 (6 bases). This CDR3 is 16 amino acids long. Per the germline V gene, CDR1 is SGHAT and CDR2 is FQNNGV. Deletions cut 1 base from V and 3 bases from J, with 13 bases between. The DNA for the CDR3 is TGTGCCAGCAGCTTAGGAGACAGGATCCGTGGAAACACCATATATTTT. This encodes CASSLGDRIRGNTIYF.

This chain uses TRBV3-1 (or the pseudogene TRBV3-2) with TRBJ2-2; D unclear. Germline CDR1 LGHDT, CDR2 YNNKEL (reference sequence). The V end was cut by 2 bases, the J end by 6 bases, with 7 bases between. The CDR3 consists of 13 residues. The CDR3 nucleotides are TGTGCCAGCAGCCAAACAACCTCCGGGGAGCTGTTTTTT. Amino acid sequence: CASSQTTSGELFF.

This clone occurred a few times. The chain employs TRBV20-1 and TRBJ1-2; tentatively, D is TRBD1 (6 bases). V lost 3 bases and J 8 bases, leaving 22 bases between the germline ends. This CDR3 has 15 residues. Germline CDR1 is DFQATT and CDR2 is SNEGSKA (reference sequence). CDR3 DNA sequence: TGCAGTGCTAGTCGGACGGGGGGCTTACCGGGCGGCTACACCTTC. This sequence encodes CSASRTGGLPGGYTF.

The sample holds a few counts of this clone. This rearrangement joins TRBV28 to TRBJ1-2, with TRBD1 identical over 8 bases. In germline, CDR1 is MDHEN, CDR2 SYDVKM. V was clipped by 7 bases and J by 5 bases; unmatched bases: 9. The CDR3 is 14 amino acids. CDR3 amino acids: CASTPGQAGYGYTF. CDR3 DNA: TGTGCCAGCACCCCGGGACAGGCTGGGTATGGCTACACCTTC.

This clone was detected a few times. The chain joins TRBV2 to TRBJ2-7; D is unclear. The V gene's germline CDR1 is SNHLY and CDR2 FYNNEI. CDR3 length equals 13 residues. V lost 4 bases and J lost 0, with 7 bases in between. The CDR3 DNA is TGTGCCAGCAGTGGCGGCCCCTCCTACGAGCAGTACTTC. The encoded protein is CASSGGPSYEQYF.

This sequence joins TRBV3-1 (or the pseudogene TRBV3-2) and TRBJ1-6, with 11 bases identical to TRBD1. The CDR3 has 17 residues. V lost 4 bases to trimming and J lost 6 bases; unmatched junction nucleotides: 8. The V gene's germline CDR1 is LGHDT and CDR2 YNNKEL (reference sequence). CDR3 protein: CASSRLPGTGGNSPLHF. Written as DNA, the CDR3 is TGTGCCAGCAGCCGACTGCCGGGGACAGGGGGTAATTCACCCCTCCACTTT.

The chain couples TRBV29-1 to TRBJ1-4; D is possibly TRBD1 (5 bases). The CDR3 runs 12 residues. V gave up 3 bases and J gave up 11 bases, with 13 bases separating them. CDR1 and CDR2 from the germline V gene are SQVTM and ANQGSEA. The CDR3 DNA follows: TGCAGCGTTGATGGCGGGGCTGGGAAACTGTTTTTT. Encoded protein: CSVDGGAGKLFF. Based on the CDR3 plus reference TRBV29-1 and TRBJ1-4, the full variable domain is SAVISQKPSRDICQRGTSLTIQCQVDSQVTMMFWYRQQPGQSLTLIATANQGSEATYESGFVIDKFPISRPNLTFSTLTVSNMSPEDSSIYLCSVDGGAGKLFFGSGTQLSVL.

The chain recombines TRBV20-1 with TRBJ1-1, with D maybe TRBD1 (6 bases). This CDR3 has 13 amino acids. The V and J ends lost 3 bases and 4 bases respectively, with 12 bases between them. Per germline, CDR1 DFQATT and CDR2 SNEGSKA (reference sequence). The CDR3 nucleotides read TGCAGTGCTAGTACAGGGAGGGTCACTGAAGCTTTCTTT. This sequence encodes CSASTGRVTEAFF.

V is TRBV11-2 and J is TRBJ2-7; a weak D match, TRBD1 (5 bases). From germline, CDR1 is SGHAT and CDR2 FQNNGV. This CDR3 has 13 residues. Trimming pared 5 bases from V and 2 bases from J, leaving 10 bases between. DNA for the CDR3: TGTGCCAGCAGCCGCAGGGCTCCCTACGAGCAGTACTTC. Protein: CASSRRAPYEQYF.

This clone was seen once. The chain combines TRBV7-2 with TRBJ2-7, with 7 positions matching TRBD1. V lost 4 bases and J lost 6; bases outside the gene matches: 3. The CDR3 covers 12 residues. Germline V lookup: CDR1 SGHTA, CDR2 FQGNSA. The CDR3 protein is CASSSTGFEQYF. In nucleotides, the CDR3 is TGTGCCAGCAGCTCGACAGGGTTCGAGCAGTACTTC.

The chain recombines TRBV5-1 with TRBJ1-1, with D hard to call. The germline gives CDR1 SGHRS, CDR2 YFSETQ. The V end lost 0 bases, the J end lost 0 bases, and 12 bases lay between the germline ends. The CDR3 totals 16 residues. The CDR3 sequence: CASSLVPTRLNTEAFF. The CDR3 DNA reads TGCGCCAGCAGCTTGGTCCCGACACGCCTGAACACTGAAGCTTTCTTT.

This sequence joins TRBV2 and TRBJ1-6, with D uncertain. The CDR3 length is 13 residues. The V gene's germline CDR1 is SNHLY and CDR2 FYNNEI. The germline V and J ends were trimmed by 6 bases and 9 bases, with 12 bases remaining between them. CDR3 DNA sequence: TGTGCCAGCAGCCTGACGAGCGGTTCACCCCTCCACTTT. This encodes CASSLTSGSPLHF.

V and J are TRBV6-2 or TRBV6-3 and TRBJ1-6; 8 nucleotides agree with TRBD1. The J segment lost 11 bases and the V segment lost 6 bases, leaving 18 bases of the junction unmatched. Germline V gives CDR1 MNHEY, CDR2 SVGEGT. CDR3 length: 17 amino acids. The CDR3 sequence is CASSLTDGQGFGPPLHF. The DNA of the CDR3 is TGTGCCAGCAGCCTGACGGACGGACAGGGCTTTGGGCCACCCCTCCACTTT.